Presented here are 23 T cell receptor beta chains from one specimen sequenced in a study of T cells in Graves' hyperthyroidism and ophthalmopathy. It was RNA transcripts that yielded the amplified TCR beta CDR3 regions. HTBI primers were employed in a first-round RT-PCR of the TCR CDR3. TCRdb recomputed calls from the multiplex PCR reads with MiXCR, one row per CDR3 protein. The sample contains about 500,000 distinct CDR3 sequences, about a sixth of which appear only once. The sample comprised blood. These receptors all stem from a woman aged 18 to 35 with Graves' ophthalmopathy.

The chain recombines TRBV28 with TRBJ1-4, with TRBD1 matching over 9 bases. The CDR3 totals 15 residues. Trimming at V came to 5 bases and at J to 5 bases, leaving 6 bases not matched to a gene. Germline lookup yields CDR1 MDHEN and CDR2 SYDVKM. Here the CDR3 DNA reads TGTGCCAGCAGTCCCCGGACAGGGGCCAATGAAAAACTGTTTTTT. It translates to CASSPRTGANEKLFF.

The chain recombines TRBV24-1 with TRBJ1-4; the match to TRBD1 covers 9 bases. V lost 4 bases, J lost 6 bases, and 11 bases stayed unmatched. CDR1 and CDR2 from the germline V gene are KGHDR and SFDVKD. The CDR3 totals 17 residues. The CDR3 reads CATSDDSNRGHDEKLFF. The CDR3 region has the DNA TGTGCCACCAGTGACGATTCTAACAGGGGGCACGATGAAAAACTGTTTTTT.

This clonotype was counted at least ten times. The chain carries TRBV7-3 and TRBJ2-5; TRBD1 matches at 7 bases. Trimming removed 5 bases from V and 5 bases from J; junction bases left unmatched: 5. Per the germline V gene, CDR1 is SGHTA and CDR2 is FQGTGA. CDR3 length: 13 residues. The CDR3 DNA sequence: TGTGCCAGCAGCCCGACAGGGCGGGAGACCCAGTACTTC. This gives the protein CASSPTGRETQYF.

In this sample, this clonotype turned up a few times. V and J are TRBV7-9 and TRBJ2-2; TRBD1 matches 9 bases. In germline, CDR1 is SEHNR, CDR2 FQNEAQ (reference sequence). The CDR3 loop spans 15 amino acids. V lost 5 bases and J lost 7; bases outside the gene matches: 8. CDR3 loop: CASSRPGQGSGELFF. Here the CDR3 DNA reads TGTGCCAGCAGCCGACCGGGACAGGGCAGCGGGGAGCTGTTTTTT. Together with reference TRBV7-9 and TRBJ2-2, the CDR3 gives the full variable domain: DTGVSQNPRHKITKRGQNVTFRCDPISEHNRLYWYRQTLGQGPEFLTYFQNEAQLEKSRLLSDRFSAERPKGSFSTLEIQRTEQGDSAMYLCASSRPGQGSGELFFGEGSRLTVL.

The chain combines TRBV28 with TRBJ1-4; the match to TRBD1 covers 9 bases. In germline, CDR1 is MDHEN, CDR2 SYDVKM. This CDR3 is built from 15 residues. The junction had 9 bases not matched to a gene; V was cut back by 5 bases and J by 8 bases. The CDR3 loop reads CASSPYRGRLEKLFF. The CDR3 DNA reads as TGTGCCAGCAGTCCCTACAGGGGGCGATTAGAAAAACTGTTTTTT.

The chain carries TRBV25-1 and TRBJ2-3, with TRBD1 identical over 8 bases. The germline V gene has CDR1 MGHDK and CDR2 SYGVNS. The CDR3 contains 14 residues. The V segment lost 3 bases and the J segment 4 bases; nucleotides outside the gene matches: 3. This CDR3 reads CASSEDRVSDTQYF. Written as DNA, the CDR3 is TGTGCCAGCAGTGAGGACAGGGTGTCAGATACGCAGTATTTT.

This clonotype turned up a few times. This chain uses TRBV6-2 or TRBV6-3 with TRBJ1-5; D uncertain. The CDR3 totals 9 residues. Between the trimmed V and J ends, which lost 8 bases and 11 bases, there was a span of 7 bases. Looked up from germline, CDR1 is MNHEY and CDR2 is SVGEGT. CDR3 sequence (DNA): TGTGCCAGCGGACGTTCCCAGCATTTT. As protein: CASGRSQHF.

This clonotype appeared many times. The chain carries TRBV28 and TRBJ1-2; tentative D call: TRBD1 (5 bases). The CDR3 contains 16 residues. The V end lost 6 bases, the J end lost 1 base, and 18 bases lay between the germline ends. Germline lookup yields CDR1 MDHEN and CDR2 SYDVKM. CDR3 in amino acids: CASSPPQGRYNYGYTF. For the CDR3, the DNA is TGTGCCAGCAGCCCTCCCCAGGGACGGTATAACTATGGCTACACCTTC.

This chain connects TRBV6-2 or TRBV6-3 to TRBJ1-1; D is uncertain. CDR1 and CDR2 from the germline V gene are MNHEY and SVGEGT. The CDR3 covers 11 residues. Trimming cost V 2 bases and J 7 bases, with 5 bases left between them. In DNA form, the CDR3 reads TGTGCCAGCAGTTACGCAATTGAAGCTTTCTTT. It specifies CASSYAIEAFF.

V usage is TRBV19 and J usage is TRBJ1-2; TRBD1 is a possible D gene (6 bases). Germline V gene lookup returns CDR1 LNHDA and CDR2 SQIVND (reference sequence). V was trimmed by 3 bases and J by 7 bases, leaving 12 bases between them. This CDR3 contains 13 residues. CDR3 in amino acids: CASSISGVGGYTF. The CDR3 DNA reads TGTGCCAGTAGTATTTCAGGGGTCGGTGGCTACACCTTC.

This clonotype was picked up many times. This rearrangement joins TRBV11-2 to TRBJ1-1; 9 bases are a match to TRBD1. Trimming took 1 base from V and 0 from J; bases not matched to a gene: 12. The V gene's germline CDR1 is SGHAT and CDR2 FQNNGV. The CDR3 length is 19 residues. The DNA for the CDR3 is TGTGCCAGCAGCTTAGTCCTAGGGGGGACAGGGAATCTGAACACTGAAGCTTTCTTT. It yields the protein CASSLVLGGTGNLNTEAFF.

This chain links TRBV4-3 with TRBJ1-6; TRBD1 might be the D (5 bases). Germline lookup yields CDR1 LGHNA and CDR2 YSLEER. The germline V and J ends were trimmed by 0 bases and 9 bases, with 12 bases remaining between them. CDR3 length: 15 residues. The CDR3 nucleotides are TGCGCCAGCAGCCAAGATGGGGACCTATTTTCACCCCTCCACTTT. This codes for CASSQDGDLFSPLHF.

This clonotype appeared a few times. The V and J genes are TRBV28 and TRBJ2-1, with 11 bases matching TRBD2. V trimming: 0 bases; J trimming: 2 bases; junction bases outside the gene matches: 15. Germline lookup yields CDR1 MDHEN and CDR2 SYDVKM. The CDR3 is made up of 21 amino acids. The CDR3 region has the DNA TGTGCCAGCAGTTTATGCATGATCTGTCAGACTAGCGGGGTTGCCTACAATGAGCAGTTCTTC. Its translation is CASSLCMICQTSGVAYNEQFF.

This clonotype was detected ten times or more. The rearrangement links TRBV18 to TRBJ2-1; perhaps TRBD2 as D (5 bases). The CDR3 is 16 amino acids. Per germline, CDR1 KGHSH and CDR2 LQKENI. Trimming stripped 0 bases from V and 2 bases from J, with 11 bases between. CDR3 DNA: TGTGCCAGCTCACCACCGACCGGGGATCCCTACAATGAGCAGTTCTTC. It yields the protein CASSPPTGDPYNEQFF.

This clonotype has only a few counts. This chain connects TRBV20-1 to TRBJ1-6; D may be TRBD1 (5 bases). This CDR3 comprises 15 residues. Trimming removed 1 base from V and 5 bases from J, with 12 bases in between. CDR1 and CDR2 (germline): DFQATT, SNEGSKA (reference sequence). The DNA of the CDR3 is TGCAGTGCTAGAGGAGACAGAGTAAATAATTCACCCCTCCACTTT. Protein product: CSARGDRVNNSPLHF.

This clonotype was observed a few times. V and J are TRBV27 and TRBJ2-2; 10 bases match TRBD2. V shed 5 bases, J shed 7 bases, and the junction held 10 bases outside the gene matches. The CDR3 is 16 amino acids. Germline values: CDR1 MNHEY, CDR2 SMNVEV (reference sequence). In DNA form, the CDR3 reads TGTGCCAGCAGTCCCCTCACTAGCGGGGACGGCGGGGAGCTGTTTTTT. This encodes CASSPLTSGDGGELFF.

The sample holds a few counts of this clonotype. The chain employs TRBV6-2 or TRBV6-3 and TRBJ2-1; TRBD2 agrees at 13 bases. This CDR3 has 16 amino acids. Germline CDR1 reads MNHEY; CDR2 reads SVGEGT. V gave up 6 bases and J gave up 7 bases; unmatched junction bases: 9. The CDR3 spells CASRDPGLAGYNEQFF. The CDR3 bases are TGTGCCAGCAGGGACCCGGGACTAGCGGGATATAATGAGCAGTTCTTC.

This clonotype was counted ten times or more. V usage is TRBV7-3 and J usage is TRBJ2-7, with TRBD2 as a possible D gene (6 bases). The CDR3 sequence is 16 residues long. V was clipped by 1 base and J by 3 bases, with 16 bases between them. Germline loops: CDR1 SGHTA, CDR2 FQGTGA. CDR3 residues: CASSLIPSGLNYEQYF. CDR3 DNA: TGTGCCAGCAGCTTAATCCCGTCGGGACTGAACTACGAGCAGTACTTC.

V usage is TRBV6-1 and J usage is TRBJ1-5; a possible D gene is TRBD1 (6 bases). V lost 6 bases and J 0 bases, leaving 12 bases between the germline ends. The CDR3 has 15 amino acids. Germline values: CDR1 MNHNS, CDR2 SASEGT. CDR3 DNA sequence: TGTGCCAGCAGAGACCGGGACATTAGCAATCAGCCCCAGCATTTT. It encodes CASRDRDISNQPQHF.

This clonotype was detected many times. The V and J genes are TRBV9 and TRBJ2-1; the match to TRBD1 covers 7 bases. There are 17 residues in the CDR3. CDR1 and CDR2 from the germline V gene are SGDLS and YYNGEE. V dropped 0 bases and J dropped 6; count of bases not matched to a gene: 12. CDR3 nucleotides: TGTGCCAGCAGCGTAGGACTAAGAGAGGGACAGAGCAATGAGCAGTTCTTC. Translating it yields CASSVGLREGQSNEQFF. Full variable domain (remainder filled in from reference TRBV9 and TRBJ2-1): DSGVTQTPKHLITATGQRVTLRCSPRSGDLSVYWYQQSLDQGLQFLIQYYNGEERAKGNILERFSAQQFPDLHSELNLSSLELGDSALYFCASSVGLREGQSNEQFFGPGTRLTVL.

This clonotype came up a few times. The rearrangement links TRBV5-8 to TRBJ2-7; 9 bases fit TRBD1. This CDR3 is 13 amino acids long. The germline V gene encodes CDR1 SGHTS and CDR2 YDEGEE. J gave up 6 bases and V 8 bases, and 9 bases lay outside the gene matches. The CDR3 DNA reads as TGTGCCAGAGGGGGGACAGGGATTTTCGAGCAGTACTTC. This encodes CARGGTGIFEQYF.

This rearrangement joins TRBV5-1 to TRBJ2-2; TRBD2 matches 11 bases. CDR1 and CDR2 from the germline V gene are SGHRS and YFSETQ. CDR3 length: 15 residues. Unmatched junction bases numbered 3, after V lost 7 bases and J lost 1 base. CDR3 region: CASRLAGLNTGELFF. DNA of the CDR3: TGCGCCAGCCGACTAGCGGGATTGAACACCGGGGAGCTGTTTTTT.

The rearrangement uses TRBV5-1 and TRBJ2-7; weak D call: TRBD2 (5 bases). V lost 0 bases and J lost 5, with 9 bases in between. Germline values: CDR1 SGHRS, CDR2 YFSETQ. This CDR3 region has 13 residues. The chain's CDR3 is CASSLATGNEQYF. The CDR3 nucleotides read TGCGCCAGCAGCTTGGCCACGGGGAACGAGCAGTACTTC.